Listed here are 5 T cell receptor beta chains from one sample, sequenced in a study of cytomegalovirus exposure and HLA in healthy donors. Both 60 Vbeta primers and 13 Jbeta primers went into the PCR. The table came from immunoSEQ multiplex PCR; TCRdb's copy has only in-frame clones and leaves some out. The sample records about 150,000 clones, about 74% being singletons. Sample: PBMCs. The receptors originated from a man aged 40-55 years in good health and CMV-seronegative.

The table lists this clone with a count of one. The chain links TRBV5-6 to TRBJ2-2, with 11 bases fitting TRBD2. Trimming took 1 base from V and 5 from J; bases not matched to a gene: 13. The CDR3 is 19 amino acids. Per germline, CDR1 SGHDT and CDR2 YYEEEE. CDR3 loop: CASSLTSGGTRDETGELFF. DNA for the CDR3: TGTGCCAGCAGCTTGACTAGCGGGGGAACCCGTGACGAGACCGGGGAGCTGTTTTTT.

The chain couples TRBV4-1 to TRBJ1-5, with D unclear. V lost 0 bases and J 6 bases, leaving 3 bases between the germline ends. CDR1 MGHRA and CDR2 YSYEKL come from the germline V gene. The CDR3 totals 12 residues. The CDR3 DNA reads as TGCGCCAGCAGCCAAGATAGTCAGCCCCAGCATTTT. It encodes CASSQDSQPQHF.

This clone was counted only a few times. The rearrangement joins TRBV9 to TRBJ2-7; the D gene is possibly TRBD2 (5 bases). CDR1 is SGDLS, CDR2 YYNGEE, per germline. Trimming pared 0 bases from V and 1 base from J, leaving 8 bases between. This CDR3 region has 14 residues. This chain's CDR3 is CASSVGGESYEQYF. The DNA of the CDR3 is TGTGCCAGCAGCGTAGGTGGGGAGTCCTACGAGCAGTACTTC.

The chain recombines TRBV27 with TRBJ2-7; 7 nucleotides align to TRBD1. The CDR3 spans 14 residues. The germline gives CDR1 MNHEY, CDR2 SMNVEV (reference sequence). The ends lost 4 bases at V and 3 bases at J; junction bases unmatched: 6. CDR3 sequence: CASSYGAGGYEQYF. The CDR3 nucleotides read TGTGCCAGCAGTTATGGGGCAGGGGGCTACGAGCAGTACTTC.

CDR3 in amino acids: CASSLVHPTSGGSYEQYF. For the CDR3, the DNA is TGTGCCAGCAGCTTAGTTCACCCGACTAGCGGGGGCTCCTACGAGCAGTACTTC. This chain uses TRBV11-2 with TRBJ2-7, with 12 nucleotides matching TRBD2. V was pared by 1 base and J by 0 bases, with 7 bases of the junction left unmatched. Looked up from germline, CDR1 is SGHAT and CDR2 is FQNNGV. This CDR3 region has 18 residues.